This TCR beta chain derives from a study of PD-L1 blockade in urothelial cancer. The overall study: Males with urothelial cancer arising in the bladder constituted most of the roughly 30 patients. When blood samples were assessed, the median T cell count was around 150,000. Samples came from 3 weeks, at the second dose, and 6 weeks into treatment. Broader study findings: Having blood TCR clonality under the median before treatment predicted better survival.

The repertoire was sequenced with immunoSEQ multiplex PCR; TCRdb's copy has only in-frame clones and lacks some. The sample yields about 43,000 clones, 88% seen once. Trimming cost V 3 bases and J 4 bases; bases outside gene matches: 6. The CDR3 loop spans 15 amino acids. Germline V gene lookup returns CDR1 KGHSH and CDR2 LQKENI. A single count supports this clone. Its antigen is still unknown. The chain couples TRBV18 to TRBJ2-5, with 9 bases that match TRBD1. This specimen was PBMCs, taken around atezolizumab (anti-PD-L1) treatment. This sequence originates from an older woman with urothelial cancer. The CDR3 here is CASSPGQGLGETQYF. The CDR3 nucleotides read TGTGCCAGCTCACCGGGACAGGGTTTGGGAGAGACCCAGTACTTC.